Shown below are 30 T cell receptor beta chains from a single sample sequenced in a study of blood T cell repertoires in COVID-19. Sequencing used immunoSEQ multiplex PCR; TCRdb keeps in-frame clones, though not all of them. Among 230,000 or so clones listed, roughly four fifths were seen once. Sequencing used PBMCs or T cells enriched from blood (not recorded which). All receptors come from a man aged 45-65 years who had recovered from COVID-19.

V gene TRBV7-9 combines with J gene TRBJ2-2, with D possibly matching TRBD2 (6 bases). Germline V lookup: CDR1 SEHNR, CDR2 FQNEAQ (reference sequence). V was clipped by 1 base and J by 6 bases, with 21 bases between them. There are 18 residues in the CDR3. The CDR3 loop is CASSLGIGTGVAAGELFF. Here the CDR3 DNA reads TGTGCCAGCAGCTTAGGTATCGGGACGGGAGTCGCGGCCGGGGAGCTGTTTTTT.

This clone has a single count. V usage is TRBV7-3 and J usage is TRBJ1-1, with no clear D. From germline, CDR1 is SGHTA and CDR2 FQGTGA. Between the trimmed V and J ends, which lost 3 bases and 3 bases, there was a span of 8 bases. The CDR3 is 13 residues long. In DNA, the CDR3 is TGTGCCAGCAGCTTGTTGCAGGACACTGAAGCTTTCTTT. Protein: CASSLLQDTEAFF.

The chain couples TRBV7-3 to TRBJ2-3, with 9 bases that match TRBD2. In germline, CDR1 is SGHTA, CDR2 FQGTGA. This CDR3 has 15 residues. Trimming cost V 6 bases and J 2 bases; bases outside gene matches: 6. CDR3 nucleotide sequence: TGTGCCAGCAGTAAAGCGGGGGGAGTCACAGATACGCAGTATTTT. Translation: CASSKAGGVTDTQYF. Full variable domain (remainder filled in from reference TRBV7-3 and TRBJ2-3): GAGVSQTPSNKVTEKGKYVELRCDPISGHTALYWYRQSLGQGPEFLIYFQGTGAADDSGLPNDRFFAVRPEGSVSTLKIQRTERGDSAVYLCASSKAGGVTDTQYFGPGTRLTVL.

The CDR3 DNA reads TGTGCCAGCAGTTCAGGGGGACAACCACAAGAGACCCAGTACTTC. It codes for CASSSGGQPQETQYF. The chain uses TRBV28 and TRBJ2-5; 7 bases line up with TRBD1. Germline V gene sequence: CDR1 MDHEN, CDR2 SYDVKM. The length of the CDR3 is 15 residues. The V segment lost 4 bases and the J segment 2 bases; nucleotides outside the gene matches: 7.

This clone showed up just a few times. This chain uses TRBV9 with TRBJ1-2; TRBD1 matches 10 bases. The CDR3 runs 15 residues. The junction had 4 bases not matched to a gene; V was cut back by 0 bases and J by 5 bases. The germline CDR1 and CDR2 sequences are SGDLS and YYNGEE. Here the CDR3 DNA reads TGTGCCAGCAGCGTAGAGGGACAGGGGATGTATGGCTACACCTTC. Protein: CASSVEGQGMYGYTF.

The chain couples TRBV4-1 to TRBJ1-2, with 7 bases that match TRBD1. CDR1 is MGHRA, CDR2 YSYEKL, per germline. The CDR3 covers 14 residues. The J segment lost 3 bases and the V segment lost 3 bases, leaving 4 bases of the junction unmatched. The CDR3 nucleotides are TGCGCCAGCAGCCACGTTACAGGGGACTATGGCTACACCTTC. Protein sequence: CASSHVTGDYGYTF.

The V call is TRBV25-1, the J call TRBJ2-3, with 7 bases that match TRBD1. The V gene's germline CDR1 is MGHDK and CDR2 SYGVNS. The CDR3 loop spans 16 amino acids. With 3 bases clipped from V and 0 bases from J, the junction kept 6 bases outside the gene matches. This CDR3 is CASSDTRQGSTDTQYF. In DNA form, the CDR3 reads TGTGCCAGCAGTGACACAAGACAGGGTAGCACAGATACGCAGTATTTT. The variable domain in full, with the rest retrieved from reference TRBV25-1 and TRBJ2-3, is EADIYQTPRYLVIGTGKKITLECSQTMGHDKMYWYQQDPGMELHLIHYSYGVNSTEKGDLSSESTVSRIRTEHFPLTLESARPSHTSQYLCASSDTRQGSTDTQYFGPGTRLTVL.

The CDR3 is CASSFSGGGADNEQFF. In nucleotides, the CDR3 is TGTGCCAGCAGCTTCTCGGGCGGGGGGGCCGACAATGAGCAGTTCTTC. V is TRBV7-9 and J is TRBJ2-1, with 9 bases aligning to TRBD2. This CDR3 region has 16 residues. V was pared by 3 bases and J by 5 bases, with 8 bases of the junction left unmatched. CDR1 and CDR2 from the germline V gene are SEHNR and FQNEAQ (reference sequence).

This sequence joins TRBV19 and TRBJ2-7; 8 bases match TRBD1. Trimming took 6 bases from V and 3 from J; bases not matched to a gene: 10. There are 15 residues in the CDR3. Germline CDR1 LNHDA, CDR2 SQIVND (reference sequence). The DNA of the CDR3 is TGTGCCAGTAGCCCCGGACAGGGAAGGCTCTACGAGCAGTACTTC. This translates into CASSPGQGRLYEQYF.

The chain carries TRBV12-3 or TRBV12-4 and TRBJ2-2; a possible D gene is TRBD1 (5 bases). Trimming pared 5 bases from V and 5 bases from J, leaving 9 bases between. CDR3 size: 13 residues. Here the CDR3 DNA reads TGTGCCAGCAGTGCAGGGCCGACCGGGGAGCTGTTTTTT. Protein: CASSAGPTGELFF.

The chain links TRBV11-2 to TRBJ1-2, with D perhaps matching TRBD1 (6 bases). The CDR3 length is 13 residues. The germline gives CDR1 SGHAT, CDR2 FQNNGV. Trimming stripped 4 bases from V and 4 bases from J, with 10 bases between. CDR3 protein: CASSSTTGYGYTF. The DNA for the CDR3 is TGTGCCAGCAGCTCCACGACAGGCTATGGCTACACCTTC.

This clone was counted a few times. The chain joins TRBV9 to TRBJ2-3; TRBD1 aligns across 8 bases. From germline, CDR1 is SGDLS and CDR2 YYNGEE. This CDR3 contains 15 residues. The V gene end was trimmed by 4 bases and the J gene end by 4 bases; junction bases not matched to a gene: 8. In DNA form, the CDR3 reads TGTGCCAGCAGCCCCCAAGGACAGGGTGCAGATACGCAGTATTTT. It specifies CASSPQGQGADTQYF.

The rearrangement links TRBV7-2 to TRBJ1-1, with TRBD1 identical over 8 bases. The CDR3 sequence is 14 residues long. Unmatched junction bases numbered 11, after V lost 4 bases and J lost 10 bases. Germline CDR1 reads SGHTA; CDR2 reads FQGNSA. Here the CDR3 DNA reads TGTGCCAGCAGCTCACGACAGGGGCAGGAGGGAGCTTTCTTT. It encodes CASSSRQGQEGAFF. The variable domain in full, completed from reference TRBV7-2 and TRBJ1-1, reads GAGVSQSPSNKVTEKGKDVELRCDPISGHTALYWYRQSLGQGLEFLIYFQGNSAPDKSGLPSDRFSAERTGGSVSTLTIQRTQQEDSAVYLCASSSRQGQEGAFFGQGTRLTVV.

V usage is TRBV9 and J usage is TRBJ1-1, with D uncertain. CDR3 length: 17 residues. With 0 bases removed from V and 1 base from J, the gap between germline ends came to 16 bases. Germline CDR1 and CDR2: SGDLS and YYNGEE. This CDR3 is CASSVGPAGTANTEAFF. CDR3 DNA sequence: TGTGCCAGCAGCGTAGGTCCGGCTGGAACAGCGAACACTGAAGCTTTCTTT. Using reference TRBV9 and TRBJ1-1 for the parts outside the CDR3, the full variable domain is DSGVTQTPKHLITATGQRVTLRCSPRSGDLSVYWYQQSLDQGLQFLIQYYNGEERAKGNILERFSAQQFPDLHSELNLSSLELGDSALYFCASSVGPAGTANTEAFFGQGTRLTVV.

This chain uses TRBV10-1 with TRBJ2-7; D is perhaps TRBD2 (6 bases). The CDR3 loop spans 13 amino acids. V lost 4 bases and J 7 bases, leaving 14 bases between the germline ends. Germline CDR1 and CDR2: WNHNN and SYGVQD (reference sequence). The CDR3 nucleotides read TGCGCCAGCAGTGGGTTTATGGCGGGGGAGCAGTACTTC. Translation: CASSGFMAGEQYF.

The V and J genes are TRBV27 and TRBJ2-5; 10 bases fit TRBD1. The CDR3 is 20 residues long. Germline lookup yields CDR1 MNHEY and CDR2 SMNVEV (reference sequence). J was trimmed by 5 bases and V by 5 bases; bases with no gene match: 23. The CDR3 region is CASSRPPSPGTGVMGETQYF. CDR3 sequence (DNA): TGTGCCAGCAGTCGCCCACCCAGTCCCGGGACAGGGGTCATGGGGGAGACCCAGTACTTC.

V and J are TRBV29-1 and TRBJ2-7; D is uncertain. The V and J ends lost 4 bases and 4 bases respectively, with 8 bases between them. The CDR3 runs to 11 residues. Germline CDR1 SQVTM, CDR2 ANQGSEA. CDR3 bases: TGCAGCGTTGGATCAACATACGAGCAGTACTTC. Translated, it gives CSVGSTYEQYF.

This chain connects TRBV3-1 (or the pseudogene TRBV3-2) to TRBJ1-4; D ambiguous. The germline V and J ends were trimmed by 1 base and 8 bases, with 8 bases remaining between them. From germline, CDR1 is LGHDT and CDR2 YNNKEL (reference sequence). The CDR3 runs to 13 residues. The CDR3 nucleotides are TGTGCCAGCAGCCAAGCAGGCAGCGAAAAACTGTTTTTT. This codes for CASSQAGSEKLFF.

The gene calls are TRBV14 and TRBJ2-7; 8 positions match TRBD2. CDR3 length: 15 residues. Germline values: CDR1 SGHDN, CDR2 FVKESK. Trimming cost V 1 base and J 4 bases; bases outside gene matches: 6. CDR3 in DNA: TGTGCCAGCAGCCAAGTTTCGGGACTAGGATACGAGCAGTACTTC. Protein: CASSQVSGLGYEQYF.

In this sample, this clone turned up a few times. V and J are TRBV30 and TRBJ2-7, with 7 bases lining up with TRBD2. The germline V gene has CDR1 GTSNPN and CDR2 SVGIG (reference sequence). The ends lost 7 bases at V and 7 bases at J; junction bases unmatched: 13. The CDR3 is 13 amino acids. The CDR3 spells CASAGVLRGEQYF. The CDR3 DNA sequence: TGTGCCTCCGCGGGGGTCCTGCGAGGTGAGCAGTACTTC.

The CDR3 DNA is TGTGCCTGGAGTGTACGTAGCGGGACTGAAGCTTTCTTT. Its protein product is CAWSVRSGTEAFF. This rearrangement joins TRBV30 to TRBJ1-1; the D is unclear. V dropped 0 bases and J dropped 5 bases, with 10 bases sitting between them. Germline-derived CDR1 and CDR2 are GTSNPN and SVGIG (reference sequence). This CDR3 is built from 13 residues.

The genes are TRBV3-1 (or the pseudogene TRBV3-2) and TRBJ2-6, with a weak D call TRBD1 (5 bases). Looked up from germline, CDR1 is LGHDT and CDR2 is YNNKEL (reference sequence). This CDR3 has 16 residues. Trimming stripped 4 bases from V and 4 bases from J, with 14 bases between. Here the CDR3 reads CASSPKVRAGANVLTF. Here the CDR3 DNA reads TGTGCCAGCAGCCCCAAGGTCAGGGCCGGGGCCAACGTCCTGACTTTC.

The V gene is TRBV28, the J gene TRBJ2-2; 8 bases are shared with TRBD1. The CDR3 is 17 residues long. Germline V gives CDR1 MDHEN, CDR2 SYDVKM. V was clipped by 3 bases and J by 1 base; unmatched bases: 7. The CDR3 loop reads CASSFHRGQGNTGELFF. The CDR3 region has the DNA TGTGCCAGCAGTTTTCATCGCGGACAGGGGAACACCGGGGAGCTGTTTTTT.

The chain employs TRBV9 and TRBJ2-1, with 7 bases fitting TRBD1. Germline CDR1 SGDLS, CDR2 YYNGEE. CDR3 length equals 16 residues. J was trimmed by 4 bases and V by 3 bases; bases with no gene match: 10. The CDR3 loop is CASSAPRGTTYNEQFF. The CDR3 nucleotides are TGTGCCAGCAGCGCACCCAGGGGGACGACTTACAATGAGCAGTTCTTC.

This clone was seen once. The gene calls are TRBV5-1 and TRBJ2-7; TRBD1 matches 10 bases. This CDR3 is built from 14 residues. Trimming took 4 bases from V and 4 from J; bases not matched to a gene: 5. Germline CDR1 and CDR2: SGHRS and YFSETQ. The CDR3 DNA reads as TGCGCCAGCAGCCCGGGACAGGGGCCTTACGAGCAGTACTTC. It specifies CASSPGQGPYEQYF.

This chain links TRBV28 with TRBJ1-2, with a tentative D call TRBD1 (5 bases). Germline assignment: CDR1 MDHEN and CDR2 SYDVKM. Trimming removed 5 bases from V and 4 bases from J, with 20 bases in between. This CDR3 is built from 16 residues. The CDR3 region has the DNA TGTGCCAGCAGTCCCGGGGGACTAAGTTCTGGCTATGGCTACACCTTC. Encoded protein: CASSPGGLSSGYGYTF.

V usage is TRBV5-1 and J usage is TRBJ2-2; TRBD1 aligns across 9 bases. The ends lost 2 bases at V and 6 bases at J; junction bases unmatched: 8. From germline, CDR1 is SGHRS and CDR2 YFSETQ. The CDR3 length is 16 residues. CDR3 nucleotide sequence: TGCGCCAGCAGCTTCGGGACAGGGAGAGAACCCGGGGAGCTGTTTTTT. The encoded protein is CASSFGTGREPGELFF.

The chain is built from TRBV7-9 and TRBJ2-7; 11 nucleotides line up with TRBD1. This CDR3 is 15 amino acids long. In germline, CDR1 is SEHNR, CDR2 FQNEAQ (reference sequence). V shed 1 base and J 3 bases; nucleotides not matched to a gene: 2. For the CDR3, the DNA is TGTGCCAGCAGCTTAGAAGGGACAGGGGGCTACGAGCAGTACTTC. It specifies CASSLEGTGGYEQYF.

The chain links TRBV4-1 to TRBJ1-2, with a possible D match to TRBD1 (5 bases). The CDR3 sequence is 18 residues long. The germline gives CDR1 MGHRA, CDR2 YSYEKL. Between the trimmed V and J ends, which lost 0 bases and 0 bases, there was a span of 17 bases. CDR3 coding DNA: TGCGCCAGCAGCCAAGATCAAGGACGACAGAGAGCTAACTATGGCTACACCTTC. Translating it yields CASSQDQGRQRANYGYTF.

This clone came up once. The chain joins TRBV6-1 to TRBJ1-1; tentatively, D is TRBD1 (6 bases). The germline V gene encodes CDR1 MNHNS and CDR2 SASEGT. V was pared by 2 bases and J by 6 bases, with 13 bases between. The CDR3 covers 14 residues. The CDR3 region has the DNA TGTGCCAGCAGTGAACCCGTTGGGGGCGCTGAAGCTTTCTTT. It translates to CASSEPVGGAEAFF.